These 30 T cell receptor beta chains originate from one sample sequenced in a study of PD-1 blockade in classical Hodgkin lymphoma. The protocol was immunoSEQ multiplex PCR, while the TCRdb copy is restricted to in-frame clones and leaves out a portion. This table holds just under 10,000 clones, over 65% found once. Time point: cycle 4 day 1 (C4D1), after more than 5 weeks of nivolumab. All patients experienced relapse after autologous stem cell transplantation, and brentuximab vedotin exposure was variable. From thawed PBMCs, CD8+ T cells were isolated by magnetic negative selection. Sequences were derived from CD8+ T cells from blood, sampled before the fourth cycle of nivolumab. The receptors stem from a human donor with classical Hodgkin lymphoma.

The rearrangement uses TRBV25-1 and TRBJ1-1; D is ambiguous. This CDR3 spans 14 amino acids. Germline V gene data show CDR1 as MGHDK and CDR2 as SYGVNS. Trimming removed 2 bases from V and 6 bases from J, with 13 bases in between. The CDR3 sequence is CASSESGKVAEAFF. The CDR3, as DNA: TGTGCCAGCAGTGAAAGCGGTAAGGTGGCTGAAGCTTTCTTT.

The DNA for the CDR3 is TGCGCCAGCAGCCATGCGGACAGGGGGCAAGCCGAGCAGTACTTC. It translates to CASSHADRGQAEQYF. The chain uses TRBV4-3 and TRBJ2-7; 11 bases agree with TRBD1. The germline CDR1 and CDR2 sequences are LGHNA and YSLEER. The CDR3 length is 15 residues. The ends lost 3 bases at V and 6 bases at J; junction bases unmatched: 7.

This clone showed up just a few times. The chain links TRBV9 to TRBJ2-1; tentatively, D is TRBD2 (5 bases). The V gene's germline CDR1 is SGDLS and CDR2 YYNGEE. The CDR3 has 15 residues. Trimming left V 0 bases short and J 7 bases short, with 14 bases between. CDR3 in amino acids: CASSVGGSLTNEQFF. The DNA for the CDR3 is TGTGCCAGCAGCGTAGGAGGGAGCCTTACTAATGAGCAGTTCTTC.

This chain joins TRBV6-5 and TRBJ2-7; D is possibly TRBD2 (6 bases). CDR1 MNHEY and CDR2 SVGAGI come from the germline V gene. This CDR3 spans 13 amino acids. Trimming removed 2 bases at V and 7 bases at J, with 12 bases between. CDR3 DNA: TGTGCCAGCAGTTACGCGGGGAGCCGGGAGCAGTACTTC. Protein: CASSYAGSREQYF.

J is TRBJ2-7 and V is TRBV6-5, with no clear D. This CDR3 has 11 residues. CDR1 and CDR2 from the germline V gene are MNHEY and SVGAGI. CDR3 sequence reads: CATGATYEQYF. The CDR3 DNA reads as TGTGCTACCGGAGCAACCTACGAGCAGTACTTC.

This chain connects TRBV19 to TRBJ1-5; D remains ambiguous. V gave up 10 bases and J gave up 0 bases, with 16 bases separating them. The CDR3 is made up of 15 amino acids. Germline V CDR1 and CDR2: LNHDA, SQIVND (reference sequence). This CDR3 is CATTPARFSNQPQHF. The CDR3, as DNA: TGTGCCACTACCCCCGCGCGGTTTAGCAATCAGCCCCAGCATTTT.

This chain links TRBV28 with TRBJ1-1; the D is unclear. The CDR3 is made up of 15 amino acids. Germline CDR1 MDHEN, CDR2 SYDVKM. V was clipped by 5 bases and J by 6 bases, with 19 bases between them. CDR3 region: CASSQIATPNAEAFF. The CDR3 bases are TGTGCCAGCAGTCAGATCGCTACTCCAAACGCTGAAGCTTTCTTT.

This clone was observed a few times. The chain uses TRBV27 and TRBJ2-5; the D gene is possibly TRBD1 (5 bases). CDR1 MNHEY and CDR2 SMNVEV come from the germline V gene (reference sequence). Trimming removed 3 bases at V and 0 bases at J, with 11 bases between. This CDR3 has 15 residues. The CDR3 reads CASSFSDTDQETQYF. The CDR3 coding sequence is TGTGCCAGCAGTTTTTCGGACACAGACCAAGAGACCCAGTACTTC.

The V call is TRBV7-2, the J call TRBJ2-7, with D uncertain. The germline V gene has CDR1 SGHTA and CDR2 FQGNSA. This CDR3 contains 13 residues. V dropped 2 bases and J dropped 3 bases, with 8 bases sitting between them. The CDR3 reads CASSLFSGYEQYF. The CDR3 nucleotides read TGTGCCAGCAGCTTATTTTCCGGCTACGAGCAGTACTTC.

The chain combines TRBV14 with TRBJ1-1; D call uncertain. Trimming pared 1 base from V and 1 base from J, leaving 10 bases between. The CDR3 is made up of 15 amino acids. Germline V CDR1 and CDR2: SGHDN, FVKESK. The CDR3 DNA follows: TGTGCCAGCAGCCAAGTAGGTATAGGGAACACTGAAGCTTTCTTT. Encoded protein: CASSQVGIGNTEAFF.

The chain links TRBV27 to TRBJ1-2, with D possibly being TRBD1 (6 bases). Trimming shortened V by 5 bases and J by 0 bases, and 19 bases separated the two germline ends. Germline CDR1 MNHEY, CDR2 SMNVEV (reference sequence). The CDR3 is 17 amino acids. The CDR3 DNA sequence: TGTGCCAGCAGTCCCGTTAGGAGGGGGGCCGCTAACTATGGCTACACCTTC. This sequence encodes CASSPVRRGAANYGYTF.

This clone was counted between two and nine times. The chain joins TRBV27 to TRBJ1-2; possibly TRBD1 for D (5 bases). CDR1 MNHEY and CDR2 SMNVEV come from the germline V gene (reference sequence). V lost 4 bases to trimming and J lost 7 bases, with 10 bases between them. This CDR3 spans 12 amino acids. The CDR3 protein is CASSWGTGGYTF. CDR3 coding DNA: TGTGCCAGCAGTTGGGGGACGGGTGGCTACACCTTC.

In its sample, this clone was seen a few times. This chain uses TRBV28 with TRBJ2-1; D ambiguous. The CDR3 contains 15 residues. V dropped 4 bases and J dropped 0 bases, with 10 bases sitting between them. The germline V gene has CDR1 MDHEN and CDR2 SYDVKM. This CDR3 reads CASSSARSSYNEQFF. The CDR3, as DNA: TGTGCCAGCAGTTCGGCTAGGAGCTCCTACAATGAGCAGTTCTTC.

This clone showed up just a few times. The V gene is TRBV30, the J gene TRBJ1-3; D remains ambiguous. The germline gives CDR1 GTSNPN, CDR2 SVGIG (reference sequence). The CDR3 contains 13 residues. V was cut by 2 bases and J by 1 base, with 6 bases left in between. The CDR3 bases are TGTGCCTGGAGTTACGGGTCTGGAAACACCATATATTTT. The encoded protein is CAWSYGSGNTIYF.

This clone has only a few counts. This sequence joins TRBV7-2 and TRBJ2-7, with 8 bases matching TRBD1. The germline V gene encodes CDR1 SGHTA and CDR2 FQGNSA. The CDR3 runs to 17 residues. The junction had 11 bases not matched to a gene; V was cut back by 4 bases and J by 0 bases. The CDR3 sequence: CASSSRPGQVFSYEQYF. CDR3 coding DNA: TGTGCCAGCAGCTCAAGGCCGGGACAGGTATTCTCCTACGAGCAGTACTTC. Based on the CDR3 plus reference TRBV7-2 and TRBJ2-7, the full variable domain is GAGVSQSPSNKVTEKGKDVELRCDPISGHTALYWYRQSLGQGLEFLIYFQGNSAPDKSGLPSDRFSAERTGGSVSTLTIQRTQQEDSAVYLCASSSRPGQVFSYEQYFGPGTRLTVT.

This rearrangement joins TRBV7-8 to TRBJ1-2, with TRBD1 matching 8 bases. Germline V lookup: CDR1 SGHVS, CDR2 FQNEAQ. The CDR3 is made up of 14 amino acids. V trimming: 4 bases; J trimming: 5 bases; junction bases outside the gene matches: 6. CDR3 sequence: CASSSEDREYGYTF. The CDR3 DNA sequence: TGTGCCAGCAGCTCGGAGGACAGGGAGTATGGCTACACCTTC.

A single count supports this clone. The CDR3 nucleotides are TGTGCCAGCAGTTTAACCCTAAATCAGCCCCAGCATTTT. Translating gives CASSLTLNQPQHF. The rearrangement links TRBV6-5 to TRBJ1-5; D is uncertain. The CDR3 extends over 13 amino acids. The V end lost 4 bases, the J end lost 4 bases, and 8 bases lay between the germline ends. Germline V gene lookup returns CDR1 MNHEY and CDR2 SVGAGI.

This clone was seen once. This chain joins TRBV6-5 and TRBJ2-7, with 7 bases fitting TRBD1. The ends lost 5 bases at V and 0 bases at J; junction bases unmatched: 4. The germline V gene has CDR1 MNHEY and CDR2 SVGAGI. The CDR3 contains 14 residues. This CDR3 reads CASSPGGFSYEQYF. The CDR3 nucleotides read TGTGCCAGCAGTCCAGGGGGTTTCTCCTACGAGCAGTACTTC.

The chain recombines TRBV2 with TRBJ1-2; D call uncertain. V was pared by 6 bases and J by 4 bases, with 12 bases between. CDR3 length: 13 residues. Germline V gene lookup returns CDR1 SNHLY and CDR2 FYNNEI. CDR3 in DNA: TGTGCCAGCAGCGCTCCAGGATTCTATGGCTACACCTTC. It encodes CASSAPGFYGYTF.

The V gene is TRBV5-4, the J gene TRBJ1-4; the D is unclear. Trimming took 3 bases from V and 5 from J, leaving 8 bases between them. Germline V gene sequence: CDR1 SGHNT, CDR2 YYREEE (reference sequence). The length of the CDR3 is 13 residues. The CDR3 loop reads CASSSGGNEKLFF. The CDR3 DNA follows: TGTGCCAGCAGCTCCGGAGGCAATGAAAAACTGTTTTTT.

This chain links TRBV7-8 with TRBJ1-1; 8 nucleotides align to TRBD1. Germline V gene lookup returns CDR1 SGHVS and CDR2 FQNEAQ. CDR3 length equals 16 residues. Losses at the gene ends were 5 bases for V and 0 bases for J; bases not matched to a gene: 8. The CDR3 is CASSDWTGPLNTEAFF. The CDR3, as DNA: TGTGCCAGCAGCGATTGGACAGGGCCACTGAACACTGAAGCTTTCTTT.

In DNA form, the CDR3 reads TGTGCCAGCAGCTCCAGGGGTCCCTACGAGCAGTACTTC. Encoded protein: CASSSRGPYEQYF. The chain couples TRBV7-1 to TRBJ2-7; TRBD1 is a possible D gene (6 bases). TRBV7-1 is labeled an ORF, and its function is uncertain. Trimming pared 3 bases from V and 2 bases from J, leaving 8 bases between. There are 13 residues in the CDR3.

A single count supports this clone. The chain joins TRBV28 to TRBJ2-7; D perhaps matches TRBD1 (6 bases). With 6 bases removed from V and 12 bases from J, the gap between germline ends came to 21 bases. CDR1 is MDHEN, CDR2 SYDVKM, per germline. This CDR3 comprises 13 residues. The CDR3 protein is CASSTRGYYAGYF. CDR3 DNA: TGTGCCAGCAGCACCAGGGGCTACTACGCCGGGTACTTC.

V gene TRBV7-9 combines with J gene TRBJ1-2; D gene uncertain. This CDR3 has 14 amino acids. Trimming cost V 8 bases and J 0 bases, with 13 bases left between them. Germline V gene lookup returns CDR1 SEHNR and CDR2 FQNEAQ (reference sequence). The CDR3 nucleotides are TGTGCCAGCCCGGCCGAAGGGACTAACTATGGCTACACCTTC. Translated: CASPAEGTNYGYTF.

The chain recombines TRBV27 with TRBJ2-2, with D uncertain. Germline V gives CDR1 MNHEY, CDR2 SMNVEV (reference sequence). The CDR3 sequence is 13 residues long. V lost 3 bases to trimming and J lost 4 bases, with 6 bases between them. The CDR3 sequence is CASSFGLTGELFF. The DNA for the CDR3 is TGTGCCAGCAGTTTCGGTCTCACCGGGGAGCTGTTTTTT.

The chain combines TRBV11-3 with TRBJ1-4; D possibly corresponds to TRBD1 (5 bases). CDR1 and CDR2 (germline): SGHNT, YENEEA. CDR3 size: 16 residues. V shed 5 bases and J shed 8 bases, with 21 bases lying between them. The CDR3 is CASSRGMDEGREKLFF. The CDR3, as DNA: TGTGCCAGCAGCCGGGGCATGGACGAGGGGCGCGAAAAACTGTTTTTT.

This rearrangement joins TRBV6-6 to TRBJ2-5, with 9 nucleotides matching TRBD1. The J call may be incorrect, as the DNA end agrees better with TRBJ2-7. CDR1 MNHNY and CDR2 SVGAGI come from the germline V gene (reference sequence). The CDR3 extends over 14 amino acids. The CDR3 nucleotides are TGTGCCAGCGGCACCGGGACAGGGACCTACGAGCAGTACTTC. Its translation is CASGTGTGTYEQYF.

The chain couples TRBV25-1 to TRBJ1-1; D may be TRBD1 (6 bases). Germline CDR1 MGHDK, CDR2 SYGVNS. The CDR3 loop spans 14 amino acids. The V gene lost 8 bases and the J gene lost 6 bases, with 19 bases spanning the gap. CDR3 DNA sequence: TGTGCCAGCCGTGGAAGGGGGGAGTTCGCTGAAGCTTTCTTT. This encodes CASRGRGEFAEAFF. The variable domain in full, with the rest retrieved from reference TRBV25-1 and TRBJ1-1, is EADIYQTPRYLVIGTGKKITLECSQTMGHDKMYWYQQDPGMELHLIHYSYGVNSTEKGDLSSESTVSRIRTEHFPLTLESARPSHTSQYLCASRGRGEFAEAFFGQGTRLTVV.

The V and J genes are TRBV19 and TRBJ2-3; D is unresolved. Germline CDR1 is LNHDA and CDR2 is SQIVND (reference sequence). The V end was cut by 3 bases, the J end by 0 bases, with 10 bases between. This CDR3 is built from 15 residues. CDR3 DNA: TGTGCCAGTAGTATTATCTGGGGTAGCACAGATACGCAGTATTTT. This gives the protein CASSIIWGSTDTQYF.

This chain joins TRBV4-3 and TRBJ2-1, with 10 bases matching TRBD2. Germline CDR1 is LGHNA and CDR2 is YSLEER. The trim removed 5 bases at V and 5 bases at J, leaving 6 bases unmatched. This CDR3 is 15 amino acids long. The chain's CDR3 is CASSKAGGSHNEQFF. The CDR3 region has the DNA TGCGCCAGCAGCAAAGCGGGGGGGTCCCACAATGAGCAGTTCTTC.